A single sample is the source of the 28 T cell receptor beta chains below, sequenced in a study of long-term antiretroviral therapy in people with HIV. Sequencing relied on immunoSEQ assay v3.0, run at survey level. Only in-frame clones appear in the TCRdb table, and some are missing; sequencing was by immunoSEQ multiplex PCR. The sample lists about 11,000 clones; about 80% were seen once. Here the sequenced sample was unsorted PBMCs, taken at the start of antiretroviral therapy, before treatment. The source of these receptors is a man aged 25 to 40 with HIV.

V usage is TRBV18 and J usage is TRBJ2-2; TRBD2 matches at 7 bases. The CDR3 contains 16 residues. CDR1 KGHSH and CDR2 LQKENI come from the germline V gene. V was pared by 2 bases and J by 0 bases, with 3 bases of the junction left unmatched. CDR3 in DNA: TGTGCCAGCTCACCATCCGCGGGGGCGAACACCGGGGAGCTGTTTTTT. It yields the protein CASSPSAGANTGELFF.

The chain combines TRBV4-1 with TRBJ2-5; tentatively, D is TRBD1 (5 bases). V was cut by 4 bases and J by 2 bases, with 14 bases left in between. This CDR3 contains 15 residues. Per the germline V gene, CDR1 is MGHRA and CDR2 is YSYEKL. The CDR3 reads CASSPYQGGQETQYF. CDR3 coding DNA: TGCGCCAGCAGCCCCTACCAGGGTGGACAAGAGACCCAGTACTTC.

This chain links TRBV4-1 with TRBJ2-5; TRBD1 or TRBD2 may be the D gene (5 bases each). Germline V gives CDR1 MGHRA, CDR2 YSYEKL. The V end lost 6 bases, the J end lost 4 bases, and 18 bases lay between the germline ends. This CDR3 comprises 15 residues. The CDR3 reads CASRLDPGPGETQYF. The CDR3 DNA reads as TGCGCCAGCAGGCTAGACCCGGGGCCCGGAGAGACCCAGTACTTC.

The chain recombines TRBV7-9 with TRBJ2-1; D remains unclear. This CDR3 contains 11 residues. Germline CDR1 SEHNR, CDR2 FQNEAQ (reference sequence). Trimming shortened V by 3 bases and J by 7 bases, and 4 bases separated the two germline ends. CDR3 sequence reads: CASSFGNEQFF. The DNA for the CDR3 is TGTGCCAGCAGCTTCGGGAATGAGCAGTTCTTC.

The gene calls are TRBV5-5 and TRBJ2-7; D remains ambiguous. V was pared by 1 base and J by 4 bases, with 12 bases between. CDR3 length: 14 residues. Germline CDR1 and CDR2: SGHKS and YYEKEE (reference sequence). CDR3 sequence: CASSLLFPGYEQYF. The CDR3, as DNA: TGTGCCAGCAGCTTGCTTTTTCCTGGGTACGAGCAGTACTTC.

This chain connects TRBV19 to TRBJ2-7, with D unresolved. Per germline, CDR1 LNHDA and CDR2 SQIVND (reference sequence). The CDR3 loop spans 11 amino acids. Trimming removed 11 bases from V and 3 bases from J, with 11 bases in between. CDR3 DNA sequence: TGTGCCTCCGGGCGGTACTACGAGCAGTACTTC. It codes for CASGRYYEQYF.

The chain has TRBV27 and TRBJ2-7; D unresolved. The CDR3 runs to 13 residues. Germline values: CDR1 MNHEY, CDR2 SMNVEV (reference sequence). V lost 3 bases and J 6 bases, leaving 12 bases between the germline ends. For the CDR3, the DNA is TGTGCCAGCAGTTTCGCCCCATGGGGCGAGCAGTACTTC. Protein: CASSFAPWGEQYF.

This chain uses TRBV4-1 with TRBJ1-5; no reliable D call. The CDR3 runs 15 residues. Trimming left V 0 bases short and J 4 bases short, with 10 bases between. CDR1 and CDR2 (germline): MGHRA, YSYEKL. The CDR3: CASSQDPGTNQPQHF. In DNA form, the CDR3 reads TGCGCCAGCAGCCAAGATCCGGGAACGAATCAGCCCCAGCATTTT.

The CDR3 protein is CASSIDAGADYGYTF. The CDR3 coding sequence is TGTGCCAGCAGCATTGACGCAGGAGCGGACTATGGCTACACCTTC. This chain joins TRBV7-2 and TRBJ1-2; D remains ambiguous. CDR3 length equals 15 residues. From germline, CDR1 is SGHTA and CDR2 FQGNSA. V lost 5 bases and J lost 3, with 16 bases in between.

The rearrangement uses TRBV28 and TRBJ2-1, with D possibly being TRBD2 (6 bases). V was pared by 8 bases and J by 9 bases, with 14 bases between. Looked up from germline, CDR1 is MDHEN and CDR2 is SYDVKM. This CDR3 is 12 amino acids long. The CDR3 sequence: CASCRWGVEQFF. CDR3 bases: TGTGCCAGCTGCCGGTGGGGGGTTGAGCAGTTCTTC.

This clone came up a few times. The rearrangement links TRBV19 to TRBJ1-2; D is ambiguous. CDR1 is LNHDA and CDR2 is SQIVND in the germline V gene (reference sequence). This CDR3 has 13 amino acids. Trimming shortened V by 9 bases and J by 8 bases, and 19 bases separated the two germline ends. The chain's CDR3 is CASALDYRSGYTF. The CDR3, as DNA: TGTGCCAGCGCACTCGATTATAGGTCAGGCTACACCTTC. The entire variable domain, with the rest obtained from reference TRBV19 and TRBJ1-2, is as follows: DGGITQSPKYLFRKEGQNVTLSCEQNLNHDAMYWYRQDPGQGLRLIYYSQIVNDFQKGDIAEGYSVSREKKESFPLTVTSAQKNPTAFYLCASALDYRSGYTFGSGTRLTVV.

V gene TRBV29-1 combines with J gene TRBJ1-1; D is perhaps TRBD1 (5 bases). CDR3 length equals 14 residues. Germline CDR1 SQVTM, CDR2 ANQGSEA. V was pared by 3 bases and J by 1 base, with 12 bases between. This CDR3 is CSVDRGAGNTEAFF. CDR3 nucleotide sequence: TGCAGCGTTGATAGGGGAGCGGGGAACACTGAAGCTTTCTTT.

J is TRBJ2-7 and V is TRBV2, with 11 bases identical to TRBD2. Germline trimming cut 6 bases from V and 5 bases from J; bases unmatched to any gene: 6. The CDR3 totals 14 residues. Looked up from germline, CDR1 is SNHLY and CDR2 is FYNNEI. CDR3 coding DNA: TGTGCCAGCAGCATTACTAGCGGGAGTAACGAGCAGTACTTC. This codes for CASSITSGSNEQYF.

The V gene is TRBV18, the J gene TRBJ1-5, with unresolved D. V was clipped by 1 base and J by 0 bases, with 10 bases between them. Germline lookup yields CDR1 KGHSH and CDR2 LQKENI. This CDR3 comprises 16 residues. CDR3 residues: CASSPQGAGSNQPQHF. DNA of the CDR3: TGTGCCAGCTCACCACAGGGAGCTGGTAGCAATCAGCCCCAGCATTTT.

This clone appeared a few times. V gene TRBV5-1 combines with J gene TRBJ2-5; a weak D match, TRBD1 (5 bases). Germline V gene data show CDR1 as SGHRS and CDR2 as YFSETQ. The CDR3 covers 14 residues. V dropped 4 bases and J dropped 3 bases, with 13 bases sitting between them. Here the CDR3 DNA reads TGCGCCAGCAGCCCCACGGTAGGGGAAGAGACCCAGTACTTC. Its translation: CASSPTVGEETQYF.

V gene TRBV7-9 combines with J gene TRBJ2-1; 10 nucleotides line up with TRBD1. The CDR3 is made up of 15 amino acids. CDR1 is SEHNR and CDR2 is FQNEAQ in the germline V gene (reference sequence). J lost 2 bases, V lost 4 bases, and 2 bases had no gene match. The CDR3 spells CASSSGQGAYNEQFF. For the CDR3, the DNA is TGTGCCAGCAGCTCTGGACAGGGGGCCTACAATGAGCAGTTCTTC.

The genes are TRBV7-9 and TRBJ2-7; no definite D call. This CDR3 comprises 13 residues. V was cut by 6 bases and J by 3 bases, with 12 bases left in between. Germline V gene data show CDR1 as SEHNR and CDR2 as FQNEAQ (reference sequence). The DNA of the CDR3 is TGTGCCAGCAGTGCCGGTAGCAGCTACGAGCAGTACTTC. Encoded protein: CASSAGSSYEQYF.

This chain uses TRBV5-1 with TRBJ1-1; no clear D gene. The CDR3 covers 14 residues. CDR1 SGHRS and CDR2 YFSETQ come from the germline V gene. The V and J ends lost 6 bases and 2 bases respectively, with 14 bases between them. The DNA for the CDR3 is TGCGCCAGCACACCGGGCCGGAGTAACACTGAAGCTTTCTTT. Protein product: CASTPGRSNTEAFF.

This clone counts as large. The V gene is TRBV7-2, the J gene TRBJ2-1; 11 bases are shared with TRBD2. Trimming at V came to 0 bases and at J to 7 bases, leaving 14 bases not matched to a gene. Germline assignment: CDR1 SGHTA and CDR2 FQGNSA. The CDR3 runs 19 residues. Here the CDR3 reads CASSLAFGLAGIDRNEQFF. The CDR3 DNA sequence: TGTGCCAGCAGCTTAGCGTTCGGACTAGCGGGCATCGATAGGAATGAGCAGTTCTTC. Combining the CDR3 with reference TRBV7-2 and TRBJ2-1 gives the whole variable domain GAGVSQSPSNKVTEKGKDVELRCDPISGHTALYWYRQSLGQGLEFLIYFQGNSAPDKSGLPSDRFSAERTGGSVSTLTIQRTQQEDSAVYLCASSLAFGLAGIDRNEQFFGPGTRLTVL.

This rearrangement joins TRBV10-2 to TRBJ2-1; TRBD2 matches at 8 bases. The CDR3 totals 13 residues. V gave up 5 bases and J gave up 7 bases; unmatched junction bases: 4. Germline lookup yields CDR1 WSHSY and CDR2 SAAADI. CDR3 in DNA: TGCGCCAGCAGTATAGCGGGGATGAATGAGCAGTTCTTC. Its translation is CASSIAGMNEQFF.

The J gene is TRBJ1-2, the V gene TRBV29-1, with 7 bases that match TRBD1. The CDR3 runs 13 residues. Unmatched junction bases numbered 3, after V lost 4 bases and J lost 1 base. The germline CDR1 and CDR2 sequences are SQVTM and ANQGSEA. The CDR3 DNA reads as TGCAGCGTTGGGACAGGACTTAACTATGGCTACACCTTC. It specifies CSVGTGLNYGYTF.

In DNA form, the CDR3 reads TGTGCCAGCAGCTTGGTTCCGAACTATGGCTACACCTTC. Residues: CASSLVPNYGYTF. The chain uses TRBV7-9 and TRBJ1-2, with D uncertain. Between the trimmed V and J ends, which lost 3 bases and 2 bases, there was a span of 7 bases. The CDR3 covers 13 residues. In germline, CDR1 is SEHNR, CDR2 FQNEAQ (reference sequence).

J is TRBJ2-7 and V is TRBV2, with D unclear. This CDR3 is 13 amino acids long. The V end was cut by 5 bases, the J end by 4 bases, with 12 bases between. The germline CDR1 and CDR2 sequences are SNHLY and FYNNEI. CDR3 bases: TGTGCCAGCAGTCCCCCGCCCTTTTACGAGCAGTACTTC. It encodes CASSPPPFYEQYF.

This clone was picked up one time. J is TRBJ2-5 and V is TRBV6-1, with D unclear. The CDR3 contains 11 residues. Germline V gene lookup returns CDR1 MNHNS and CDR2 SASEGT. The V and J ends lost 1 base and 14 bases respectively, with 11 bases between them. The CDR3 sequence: CASSEGQRIYF. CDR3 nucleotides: TGTGCCAGCAGTGAAGGTCAACGAATTTACTTC.

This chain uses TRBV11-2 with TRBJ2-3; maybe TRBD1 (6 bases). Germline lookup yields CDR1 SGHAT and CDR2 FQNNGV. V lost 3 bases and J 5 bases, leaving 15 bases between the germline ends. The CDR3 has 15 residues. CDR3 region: CASSFSGQTRDTQYF. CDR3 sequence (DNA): TGTGCCAGCAGCTTCTCGGGACAAACGAGAGATACGCAGTATTTT.

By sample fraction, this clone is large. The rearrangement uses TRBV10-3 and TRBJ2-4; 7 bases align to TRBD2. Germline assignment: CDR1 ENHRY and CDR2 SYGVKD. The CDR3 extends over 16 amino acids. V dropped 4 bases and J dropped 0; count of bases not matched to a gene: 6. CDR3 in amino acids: CAISASAGEAKNIQYF. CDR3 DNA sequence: TGTGCCATCAGTGCGTCTGCGGGAGAAGCCAAAAACATTCAGTACTTC.

The CDR3, as DNA: TGTGCCAGCAGCCCCAAAGGGGGGCCATACGAGCAGTACTTC. Translating it yields CASSPKGGPYEQYF. The J gene is TRBJ2-7, the V gene TRBV7-2, with D perhaps matching TRBD1 or TRBD2 (6 bases each). CDR1 and CDR2 from the germline V gene are SGHTA and FQGNSA. CDR3 length equals 14 residues. Trimming removed 5 bases from V and 4 bases from J, with 15 bases in between.

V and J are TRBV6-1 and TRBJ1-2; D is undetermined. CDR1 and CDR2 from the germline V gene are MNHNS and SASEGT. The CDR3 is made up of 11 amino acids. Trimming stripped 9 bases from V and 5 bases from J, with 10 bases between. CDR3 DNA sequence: TGTGCCAGTACGGAGTATTATGGCTACACCTTC. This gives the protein CASTEYYGYTF.